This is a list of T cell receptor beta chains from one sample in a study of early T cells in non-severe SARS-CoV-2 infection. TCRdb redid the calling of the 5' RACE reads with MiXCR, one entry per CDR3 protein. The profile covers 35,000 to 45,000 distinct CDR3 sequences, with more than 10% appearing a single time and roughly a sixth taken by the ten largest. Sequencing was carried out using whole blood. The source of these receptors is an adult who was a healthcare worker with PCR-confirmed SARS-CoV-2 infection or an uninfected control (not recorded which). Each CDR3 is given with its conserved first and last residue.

CDR3: CSARGPGFPNEQYF
J: TRBJ2-7
V: TRBV20-1
length: 14

CDR3: CASARGNTGELFF
J: TRBJ2-2
V: TRBV6-4
length: 13

CDR3: CASSQDHLFDLLAGASTDTQYF
J: TRBJ2-3
V: TRBV4-2
length: 22

CDR3: CASRFWGKDEQFF
J: TRBJ2-1
V: TRBV5-1
length: 13

CDR3: CASSRTLPGTGNTEAFF
J: TRBJ1-1
V: TRBV28
length: 17

CDR3: CSAGVAAVGNEQFF
J: TRBJ2-1
V: TRBV20-1
length: 14

CDR3: CASRSAGVTEAFF
J: TRBJ1-1
V: TRBV7-2
length: 13

CDR3: CASSPRRCSYEQYF
J: TRBJ2-7
V: TRBV4-1
length: 14

CDR3: CASSLQGANEQFF
J: TRBJ2-1
V: TRBV5-4
length: 13

CDR3: CASSLWRGRVTGELFF
J: TRBJ2-2
V: TRBV4-3
length: 16

CDR3: CASSLAGHGGAEAFF
J: TRBJ1-1
V: TRBV12-3/TRBV12-4
length: 15

CDR3: CASSLAAHRLIEAFF
J: TRBJ1-1
V: TRBV5-1
length: 15

CDR3: CSVESTSRSYNEQFF
J: TRBJ2-1
V: TRBV29-1
length: 15

CDR3: CATSTRQDRNEQFF
J: TRBJ2-1
V: TRBV15
length: 14

CDR3: CASSSGYEQFF
J: TRBJ2-1
V: TRBV7-2
length: 11

CDR3: CASSSPLGELFF
J: TRBJ2-2
V: TRBV27
length: 12

CDR3: CVSRRGTTATDTQYF
J: TRBJ2-3
V: TRBV7-2
length: 15

CDR3: CASSVEGARAVAGYTF
J: TRBJ1-2
V: TRBV9
length: 16

CDR3: CASSEVQSYEQYF
J: TRBJ2-7
V: TRBV6-1
length: 13

CDR3: CASSLRWLHQETQYF
J: TRBJ2-5
V: TRBV7-2
length: 15

CDR3: CSAPYQNIQYF
J: TRBJ2-4
V: TRBV20-1
length: 11

CDR3: CASSPDANYGYTF
J: TRBJ1-2
V: TRBV5-5
length: 13

CDR3: CASSLGKGQGREKLFF
J: TRBJ1-4
V: TRBV11-2
length: 16

CDR3: CRGQGVIF
J: TRBJ1-1
V: TRBV20-1
length: 8

CDR3: CASSQDSRASYGYTF
J: TRBJ1-2
V: TRBV4-1
length: 15

CDR3: CASSLAGGAEAFF
J: TRBJ1-1
V: TRBV5-4
length: 13

CDR3: CASSTRGPAYEQYF
J: TRBJ2-7
V: TRBV28
length: 14

CDR3: CSASLGPDPGGTEAFF
J: TRBJ1-1
V: TRBV20-1
length: 16

CDR3: CASSYLGVIAQPQHF
J: TRBJ1-5
V: TRBV6-2/TRBV6-3
length: 15

CDR3: CASSEAVTGELFF
J: TRBJ2-2
V: TRBV11-3
length: 13